This is a list of T cell receptor beta chains from one sample in a study of shared clonotypes between healthy human individuals. TCRdb's copy holds only in-frame clones and misses some; the assay was immunoSEQ multiplex PCR. The sample shows millions of clones, about 95% of them seen only once. Material for sequencing was naive CD8+ T cells sorted from blood. The receptors here all came from a man aged 18 to 30 in good health. Each CDR3 is given with its conserved first and last residue. Each record gives: V gene, J gene, D gene, CDR3 protein. The D gene is left open where the match is weak.

>TRBV6-1|TRBJ1-2|NA
CASHLGAALYGYTF
>TRBV28|TRBJ2-7|NA
CASSQQGFYEQYF
>TRBV27|TRBJ1-5|NA
CATAQGRNQPQHF
>TRBV27|TRBJ2-3|TRBD2
CASSSAASGGDTQYF
>TRBV30|TRBJ1-6|TRBD1
CAWSVQGGGSPLHF
>TRBV10-1|TRBJ2-5|NA
CASSESPSEIPEETQYF
>TRBV30|TRBJ2-2|TRBD1
CAWSSSRTGEFGELFF
>TRBV20-1|TRBJ2-7|NA
CSVSDGYEQYF
>TRBV4-3|TRBJ2-3|TRBD2
CASSLTGGTDTQYF
>TRBV6-5|TRBJ1-2|NA
CASSYRSGYGYTF
>TRBV19|TRBJ1-5|TRBD1
CASSPSRDRASNQPQHF
>TRBV10-1|TRBJ2-1|NA
CASWGRFSLNNEQFF
>TRBV4-3|TRBJ2-3|NA
CASSQDERNTQYF
>TRBV14|TRBJ1-1|NA
CASSQGGHTEAFF
>TRBV5-6|TRBJ2-5|TRBD1
CASIEQGAAETQYF
>TRBV27|TRBJ1-1|NA
CASTLPGGQGTEAFF